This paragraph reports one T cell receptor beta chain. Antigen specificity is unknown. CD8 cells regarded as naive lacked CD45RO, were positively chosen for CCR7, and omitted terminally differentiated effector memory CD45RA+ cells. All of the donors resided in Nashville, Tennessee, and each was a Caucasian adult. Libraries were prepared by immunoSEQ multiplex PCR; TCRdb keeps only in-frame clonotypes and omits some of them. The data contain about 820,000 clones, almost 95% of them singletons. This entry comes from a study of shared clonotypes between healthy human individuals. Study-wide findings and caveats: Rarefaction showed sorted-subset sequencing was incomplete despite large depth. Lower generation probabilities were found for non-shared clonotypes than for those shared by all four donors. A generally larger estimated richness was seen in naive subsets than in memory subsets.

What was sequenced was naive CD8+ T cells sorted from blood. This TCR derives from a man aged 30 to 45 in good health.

The CDR3, as DNA: TGTGCCAGCAGTTACTCGATCCAGCGGACAAACAATGAGCAGTTCTTC. This sequence encodes CASSYSIQRTNNEQFF. V usage is TRBV6-6 and J usage is TRBJ2-1, with D perhaps assigned TRBD1 or TRBD2 (5 bases each). The V gene lost 0 bases and the J gene lost 5 bases, with 14 bases spanning the gap. The CDR3 is made up of 16 amino acids. Germline V lookup: CDR1 MNHNY, CDR2 SVGAGI (reference sequence).